This T cell receptor (beta chain) comes out of a study of Graves' ophthalmopathy and Graves' hyperthyroidism. Study-level results: Appearing in blood as well were most expanded thyroid clonotypes above 0.001 frequency.

The CDR3 extends over 17 amino acids. Per germline, CDR1 SGHAT and CDR2 FQNNGV. Deletions cut 2 bases from V and 5 bases from J, with 20 bases between. Scientists amplified the TCR beta CDR3 regions from RNA transcripts. First-round RT-PCR with HTBI primers preceded a second-round multiplex PCR. TCRdb independently ran MiXCR on the multiplex PCR reads; one entry per CDR3 protein. The repertoire has a few hundred thousand distinct CDR3 sequences, around 18% of them found once; the top ten carry about 1.4%. This clonotype was seen many times. What it binds is unknown. The evidence that diagnosis relied on was clinical symptoms, serum thyroxine, TRAb, thyroid ultrasound and orbital computed tomography.

The chain links TRBV11-2 to TRBJ2-3; tentative D call: TRBD2 (6 bases). The receptor's source is a woman aged 18-30 years with Graves' ophthalmopathy. What was sequenced was peripheral blood. DNA for the CDR3: TGTGCCAGCAGCTTAAAGAGTCGCGGGGAGGCTAGAGATACGCAGTATTTT. Translated, it gives CASSLKSRGEARDTQYF.